This T cell receptor beta chain stems from a study of glioma-infiltrating T cells. General study results and limits: Non-neoplastic patients had below-expected tissue-blood divergence, while all gliomas exceeded expectation.

Germline V lookup: CDR1 MDHEN, CDR2 SYDVKM. Trimming removed 2 bases from V and 1 base from J, with 6 bases in between. The CDR3 consists of 15 residues. Turning to this clonotype: As yet, its antigen is unknown.

The iRepertoire nested amplicon-rescue multiplex PCR amplified TCR alpha and beta CDR3s from RNA. Tissue mRNA or PBMC total RNA, roughly 90-450 ng, went into one-step reverse transcription and amplification. One entry per CDR3 protein results from TCRdb running MiXCR on the multiplex PCR reads. The table has 150,000 to 200,000 distinct CDR3 sequences, approximately 40% seen once; the top ten hold around 5%. This receptor was taken from a human donor with low-grade glioma or glioblastoma, undergoing nonglioma brain surgery, or in good health (not recorded which). This chain joins TRBV28 and TRBJ2-6, with D perhaps matching TRBD2 (5 bases). Specimen: glioma tissue, nonneoplastic brain tissue, or PBMCs (not recorded which). DNA of the CDR3: TGTGCCAGCAGTTTAGGAGGTTCTGGGGCCAACGTCCTGACTTTC. Its protein is CASSLGGSGANVLTF.